Below, 27 T cell receptor beta chains from the same sample are listed, as sequenced in a study of T cells in Graves' hyperthyroidism and ophthalmopathy. Amplification of TCR beta CDR3 regions used RNA as the template. The HTBI set primed first-round TCR CDR3 RT-PCR. TCRdb re-called the multiplex PCR reads through MiXCR, storing one row per CDR3 protein. The sample yields hundreds of thousands of distinct CDR3 sequences, 20% to 25% seen once. Sequencing used blood. All receptors come from a man aged 45-60 years with Graves' hyperthyroidism.

This clonotype has a count of ten or more. The chain combines TRBV11-2 with TRBJ1-1; D unresolved. This CDR3 contains 13 residues. Trimming took 1 base from V and 4 from J, leaving 7 bases between them. The germline V gene encodes CDR1 SGHAT and CDR2 FQNNGV. CDR3 DNA: TGTGCCAGCAGCTTAGGTTCCGGCACTGAAGCTTTCTTT. Amino acids: CASSLGSGTEAFF.

CDR3 bases: TGCAGCGTTCCAAGGACAGGGGGCGGCTACACCTTC. This translates into CSVPRTGGGYTF. The V call is TRBV29-1, the J call TRBJ1-2, with TRBD1 matching 11 bases. The CDR3 is made up of 12 amino acids. Looked up from germline, CDR1 is SQVTM and CDR2 is ANQGSEA. Unmatched junction bases numbered 4, after V lost 5 bases and J lost 8 bases.

The rearrangement uses TRBV2 and TRBJ1-4; D remains ambiguous. This CDR3 has 15 residues. Germline-derived CDR1 and CDR2 are SNHLY and FYNNEI. V was shortened by 7 bases and J by 5 bases, with 17 bases between the two germline ends. This CDR3 is CASTKRNQLNEKLFF. As DNA, the CDR3 is TGTGCCAGCACCAAACGGAACCAATTAAATGAAAAACTGTTTTTT.

This clonotype has at least ten counts. The chain links TRBV6-6 to TRBJ2-5; TRBD2 matches 11 bases. The CDR3 has 15 amino acids. Germline values: CDR1 MNHNY, CDR2 SVGAGI (reference sequence). V gave up 2 bases and J gave up 5 bases; unmatched junction bases: 4. The CDR3 sequence is CASSYVAGGRETQYF. The CDR3 region has the DNA TGTGCCAGCAGTTACGTAGCGGGGGGGCGGGAGACCCAGTACTTC.

The chain links TRBV19 to TRBJ2-7, with D possibly being TRBD2 (5 bases). The CDR3 extends over 16 amino acids. V lost 5 bases and J lost 3, with 20 bases in between. The germline V gene has CDR1 LNHDA and CDR2 SQIVND (reference sequence). Here the CDR3 reads CASSQKGGLAVYEQYF. Here the CDR3 DNA reads TGTGCCAGTAGTCAAAAGGGCGGGCTAGCAGTCTACGAGCAGTACTTC.

The chain combines TRBV7-8 with TRBJ1-1; D uncertain. The CDR3 loop spans 14 amino acids. Germline-derived CDR1 and CDR2 are SGHVS and FQNEAQ. V gave up 1 base and J gave up 4 bases, with 10 bases separating them. The DNA for the CDR3 is TGTGCCAGCAGCTTAGGGTATGCTGTCACTGAAGCTTTCTTT. It yields the protein CASSLGYAVTEAFF.

V is TRBV6-2 or TRBV6-3 and J is TRBJ1-1; D is uncertain. Trimming shortened V by 0 bases and J by 1 base, and 12 bases separated the two germline ends. CDR3 length: 16 residues. Germline V gene sequence: CDR1 MNHEY, CDR2 SVGEGT. The CDR3 loop is CASSYSSPEGNTEAFF. For the CDR3, the DNA is TGTGCCAGCAGTTACTCGAGCCCGGAGGGGAACACTGAAGCTTTCTTT.

To note about this clonotype: Germline and junction disagree at one end, which may indicate a read error. The chain links TRBV3-1 to TRBJ2-1, with TRBD2 identical over 8 bases. Germline V lookup: CDR1 LGHDT, CDR2 YNNKEL (reference sequence). This CDR3 region has 16 residues. The CDR3 nucleotides are TGTGCCAGCAGTTCCCCGGGACTAGGGTCCCGCAATGAGCTGTTCTTC. Encoded protein: CASSSPGLGSRNELFF.

This clonotype was seen ten or more times. The J gene is TRBJ2-1, the V gene TRBV6-5; 10 bases align to TRBD2. Germline V gene data show CDR1 as MNHEY and CDR2 as SVGAGI. CDR3 length equals 16 residues. J lost 4 bases, V lost 0 bases, and 3 bases had no gene match. The CDR3 loop reads CASSYSASGSYNEQFF. CDR3 nucleotide sequence: TGTGCCAGCAGTTACTCTGCTAGCGGGAGTTACAATGAGCAGTTCTTC.

This chain uses TRBV3-1 with TRBJ2-5, with 7 nucleotides matching TRBD1. J was trimmed by 5 bases and V by 6 bases; bases with no gene match: 9. Germline assignment: CDR1 LGHDT and CDR2 YNNKEL (reference sequence). The CDR3 extends over 14 amino acids. The CDR3 loop is CASSPQGVSETQYF. The CDR3 nucleotides read TGTGCCAGCAGTCCTCAGGGGGTCAGTGAGACCCAGTACTTC.

The rearrangement joins TRBV19 to TRBJ2-7; 8 bases fit TRBD1. Germline CDR1 reads LNHDA; CDR2 reads SQIVND (reference sequence). This CDR3 has 15 amino acids. V shed 4 bases and J 3 bases; nucleotides not matched to a gene: 8. CDR3 amino acids: CASSTTGVAFYEQYF. Written as DNA, the CDR3 is TGTGCCAGTAGTACGACAGGGGTGGCATTCTACGAGCAGTACTTC.

J is TRBJ2-3 and V is TRBV29-1; D ambiguous. This CDR3 is 12 amino acids long. Germline CDR1 is SQVTM and CDR2 is ANQGSEA. Trimming took off 4 bases at V and 0 bases at J, with 5 bases between the two ends. The CDR3 DNA follows: TGCAGCGTTGCTTATAGCACAGATACGCAGTATTTT. It is translated as CSVAYSTDTQYF.

The rearrangement links TRBV12-5 to TRBJ2-7; D uncertain. Germline lookup yields CDR1 LGHNT and CDR2 FRNRAP. The ends were cut back, 1 base at V and 6 bases at J, with 10 bases in the middle. The length of the CDR3 is 13 residues. The CDR3 reads CASGLGQVGEQYF. The CDR3 DNA sequence: TGTGCTAGTGGTTTGGGTCAGGTAGGCGAGCAGTACTTC.

This clonotype was counted ten times or more. The genes are TRBV20-1 and TRBJ2-7, with TRBD1 matching over 9 bases. Germline V lookup: CDR1 DFQATT, CDR2 SNEGSKA (reference sequence). There are 17 residues in the CDR3. The V and J ends lost 3 bases and 1 base, in that order; junction bases with no gene match: 13. CDR3 amino acids: CSARLDRGHSGSYEQYF. CDR3 bases: TGCAGTGCTAGGTTGGACAGGGGCCATTCCGGGTCCTACGAGCAGTACTTC.

This clonotype was seen a few times. The chain couples TRBV12-5 to TRBJ2-2, with 7 nucleotides matching TRBD1. V was pared by 5 bases and J by 6 bases, with 9 bases of the junction left unmatched. In germline, CDR1 is LGHNT, CDR2 FRNRAP. The CDR3 spans 15 residues. The CDR3, as DNA: TGTGCTAGTGGTGCCGCCGGGACAGAGGCCGGGGAGCTGTTTTTT. Translated: CASGAAGTEAGELFF.

Only a few counts were recorded for this clonotype. The chain uses TRBV6-2 or TRBV6-3 and TRBJ1-5; weak D call: TRBD1 (6 bases). In germline, CDR1 is MNHEY, CDR2 SVGEGT. The length of the CDR3 is 16 residues. The V end was cut by 4 bases, the J end by 2 bases, with 15 bases between. The CDR3 region is CASSSYRVGGNQPQHF. The CDR3 DNA reads as TGTGCCAGCAGTTCTTACAGGGTAGGAGGCAATCAGCCCCAGCATTTT.

This clonotype has just a few counts. The CDR3 DNA follows: TGTGCCAGCAGAGGGACAGGGGGCGCGCCCACTGAAGCTTTCTTT. Encoded protein: CASRGTGGAPTEAFF. The rearrangement joins TRBV28 to TRBJ1-1; 12 nucleotides agree with TRBD1. Germline V lookup: CDR1 MDHEN, CDR2 SYDVKM. The CDR3 spans 15 residues. Trimming cost V 6 bases and J 4 bases; bases outside gene matches: 6.

The sample holds a few counts of this clonotype. The rearrangement joins TRBV28 to TRBJ2-7; either TRBD1 or TRBD2 may supply D (6 bases each). The V and J ends lost 6 bases and 2 bases respectively, with 14 bases between them. In germline, CDR1 is MDHEN, CDR2 SYDVKM. This CDR3 has 14 amino acids. CDR3 sequence (DNA): TGTGCCAGCAGACTAGCAGGACAGACCTACGAGCAGTACTTC. This gives the protein CASRLAGQTYEQYF. The entire variable domain, with the rest obtained from reference TRBV28 and TRBJ2-7, is as follows: DVKVTQSSRYLVKRTGEKVFLECVQDMDHENMFWYRQDPGLGLRLIYFSYDVKMKEKGDIPEGYSVSREKKERFSLILESASTNQTSMYLCASRLAGQTYEQYFGPGTRLTVT.

This rearrangement joins TRBV7-2 to TRBJ2-5; maybe TRBD2 (5 bases). V was cut by 5 bases and J by 7 bases, with 26 bases left in between. There are 17 residues in the CDR3. In germline, CDR1 is SGHTA, CDR2 FQGNSA. This CDR3 reads CASSQGESGSSWGTQYF. CDR3 DNA: TGTGCCAGCAGCCAAGGTGAGAGCGGCTCCTCCTGGGGGACCCAGTACTTC.

This clonotype is a singleton in its sample. The chain couples TRBV20-1 to TRBJ2-5, with D hard to call. CDR3 size: 15 residues. From germline, CDR1 is DFQATT and CDR2 SNEGSKA (reference sequence). Trimming stripped 2 bases from V and 0 bases from J, with 13 bases between. The DNA for the CDR3 is TGCAGTGCTAGATCCCAGGACCGATACCAAGAGACCCAGTACTTC. Translation gives CSARSQDRYQETQYF.

This clonotype appeared many times. V is TRBV11-2 and J is TRBJ2-1; 8 bases are shared with TRBD2. The CDR3 has 18 residues. Germline trimming cut 2 bases from V and 1 base from J; bases unmatched to any gene: 10. Germline loops: CDR1 SGHAT, CDR2 FQNNGV. CDR3 nucleotides: TGTGCCAGCAGCTTAAGGATAGCGGGATATGTATCCTACAATGAGCAGTTCTTC. Amino acid sequence: CASSLRIAGYVSYNEQFF.

In this sample, this clonotype turned up many times. A much larger clone differs from this one at a single base, so this may be a read error. The V gene is TRBV13, the J gene TRBJ2-3, with 9 positions matching TRBD2. Per the germline V gene, CDR1 is PRHDT and CDR2 is FYEKMQ (reference sequence). The CDR3 length is 15 residues. Trimming cost V 3 bases and J 0 bases; bases outside gene matches: 1. The CDR3 coding sequence is TGTGCCAGCAGCTTCGGACTAGCGAGCACAGATACGCAGTATTTT. The encoded protein is CASSFGLASTDTQYF. The entire variable domain, with the rest obtained from reference TRBV13 and TRBJ2-3, is as follows: AAGVIQSPRHLIKEKRETATLKCYPIPRHDTVYWYQQGPGQDPQFLISFYEKMQSDKGSIPDRFSAQQFSDYHSELNMSSLELGDSALYFCASSFGLASTDTQYFGPGTRLTVL.

CDR3 amino acids: CASSRGRAETQYF. The DNA for the CDR3 is TGTGCCAGTAGTAGGGGCAGGGCAGAGACCCAGTACTTC. This chain connects TRBV19 to TRBJ2-5; a weak D match, TRBD1 (5 bases). The CDR3 runs to 13 residues. CDR1 and CDR2 from the germline V gene are LNHDA and SQIVND (reference sequence). V was pared by 4 bases and J by 4 bases, with 10 bases between.

This sequence joins TRBV29-1 and TRBJ2-3; tentatively, D is TRBD1 or TRBD2 (6 bases each). Per the germline V gene, CDR1 is SQVTM and CDR2 is ANQGSEA. V dropped 4 bases and J dropped 1 base, with 15 bases sitting between them. CDR3 length: 15 residues. The CDR3 DNA follows: TGCAGCGTTGCTGGGGGCGGGATGGGCACAGATACGCAGTATTTT. Its translation is CSVAGGGMGTDTQYF.

This clonotype was seen more than once but under ten times. The rearrangement uses TRBV12-3 or TRBV12-4 and TRBJ2-2, with a possible D match to TRBD2 (6 bases). This CDR3 contains 15 residues. The V end was cut by 6 bases, the J end by 1 base, with 12 bases between. Here the CDR3 DNA reads TGTGCCAGCAGGAGGGGACTTCTGAACACCGGGGAGCTGTTTTTT. Residues: CASRRGLLNTGELFF.

This clonotype was counted a few times. J is TRBJ2-7 and V is TRBV7-2; 7 bases map to TRBD1. Germline V lookup: CDR1 SGHTA, CDR2 FQGNSA. The J segment lost 0 bases and the V segment lost 2 bases, leaving 4 bases of the junction unmatched. The CDR3 has 15 residues. CDR3: CASSLNRGSSYEQYF. For the CDR3, the DNA is TGTGCCAGCAGCTTAAACAGGGGAAGCTCCTACGAGCAGTACTTC.

This chain joins TRBV6-5 and TRBJ2-7; 9 bases are shared with TRBD1. The V gene's germline CDR1 is MNHEY and CDR2 SVGAGI. There are 16 residues in the CDR3. With 0 bases clipped from V and 4 bases from J, the junction kept 7 bases outside the gene matches. CDR3 amino acids: CASSYSAPGQGYEQYF. CDR3 nucleotides: TGTGCCAGCAGTTACTCGGCGCCGGGACAGGGTTACGAGCAGTACTTC.